This TCR beta chain was captured by sequencing in a study of T cell changes during pregnancy in multiple sclerosis. The length of the CDR3 is 13 residues. Per germline, CDR1 SEHNR and CDR2 FQNEAQ (reference sequence). Losses at the gene ends were 5 bases for V and 10 bases for J; bases not matched to a gene: 9. TCRdb's copy holds only in-frame clones and misses some; the assay was immunoSEQ multiplex PCR. Here the sample spans around 34,000 clones, approximately 90% being singletons. The clonotype was recovered from a female donor with multiple sclerosis, enrolled in a pregnancy study. This chain links TRBV7-9 with TRBJ1-1; the match to TRBD1 covers 8 bases. Sequencing used CD8+ T cells from peripheral blood mononuclear cells, obtained before pregnancy. The CDR3 loop is CASSIQGAPSAFF. As DNA, the CDR3 is TGTGCCAGCAGCATCCAGGGGGCACCTTCAGCTTTCTTT.